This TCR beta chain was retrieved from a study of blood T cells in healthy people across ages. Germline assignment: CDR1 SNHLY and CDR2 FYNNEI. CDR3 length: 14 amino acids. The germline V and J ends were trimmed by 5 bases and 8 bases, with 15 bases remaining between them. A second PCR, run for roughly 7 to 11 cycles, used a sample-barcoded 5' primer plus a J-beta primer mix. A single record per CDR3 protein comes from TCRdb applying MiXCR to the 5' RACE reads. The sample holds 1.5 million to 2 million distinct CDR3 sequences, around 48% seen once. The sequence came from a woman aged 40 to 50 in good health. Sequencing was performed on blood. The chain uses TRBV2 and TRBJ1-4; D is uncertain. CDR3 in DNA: TGTGCCAGCAGTCCTGGCGGGAGTTACGAAAAACTGTTTTTT. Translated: CASSPGGSYEKLFF.